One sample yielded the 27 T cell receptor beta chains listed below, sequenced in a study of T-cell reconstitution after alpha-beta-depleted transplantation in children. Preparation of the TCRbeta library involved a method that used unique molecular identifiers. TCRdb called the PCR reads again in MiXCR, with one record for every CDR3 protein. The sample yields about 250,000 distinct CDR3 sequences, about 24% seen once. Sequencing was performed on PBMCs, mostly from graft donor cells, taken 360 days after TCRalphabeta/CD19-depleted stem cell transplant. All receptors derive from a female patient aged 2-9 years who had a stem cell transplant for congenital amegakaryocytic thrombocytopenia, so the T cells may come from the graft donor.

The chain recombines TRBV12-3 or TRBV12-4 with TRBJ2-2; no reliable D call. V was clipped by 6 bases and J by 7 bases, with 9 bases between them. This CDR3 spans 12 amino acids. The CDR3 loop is CASSYFGGELFF. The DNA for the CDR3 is TGTGCCAGCAGCTACTTCGGCGGGGAGCTGTTTTTT.

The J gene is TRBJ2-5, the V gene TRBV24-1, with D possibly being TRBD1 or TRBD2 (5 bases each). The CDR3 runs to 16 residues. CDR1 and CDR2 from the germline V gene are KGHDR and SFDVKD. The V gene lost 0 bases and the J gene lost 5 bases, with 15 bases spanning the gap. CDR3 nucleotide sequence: TGTGCCACCAGTGATTTGGGGGACGGAGGCTTCGAGACCCAGTACTTC. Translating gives CATSDLGDGGFETQYF.

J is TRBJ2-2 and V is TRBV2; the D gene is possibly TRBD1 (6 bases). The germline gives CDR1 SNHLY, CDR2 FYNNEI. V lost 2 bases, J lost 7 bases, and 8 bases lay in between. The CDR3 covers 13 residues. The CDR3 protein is CASSEPGVGELFF. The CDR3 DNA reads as TGTGCCAGCAGTGAACCAGGGGTCGGGGAGCTGTTTTTT. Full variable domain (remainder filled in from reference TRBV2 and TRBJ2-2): EPEVTQTPSHQVTQMGQEVILRCVPISNHLYFYWYRQILGQKVEFLVSFYNNEISEKSEIFDDQFSVERPDGSNFTLKIRSTKLEDSAMYFCASSEPGVGELFFGEGSRLTVL.

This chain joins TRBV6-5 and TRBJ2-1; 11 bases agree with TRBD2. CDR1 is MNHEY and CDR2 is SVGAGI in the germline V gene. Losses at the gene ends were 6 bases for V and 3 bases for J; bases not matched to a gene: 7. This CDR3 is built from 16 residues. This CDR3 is CASRYTGTSGYNEQFF. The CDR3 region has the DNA TGTGCCAGCAGATATACCGGGACTAGCGGCTACAATGAGCAGTTCTTC.

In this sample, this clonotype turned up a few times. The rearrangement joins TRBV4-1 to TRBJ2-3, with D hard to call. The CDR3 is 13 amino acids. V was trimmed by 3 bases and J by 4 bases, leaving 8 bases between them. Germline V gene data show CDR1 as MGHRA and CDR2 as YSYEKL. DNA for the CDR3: TGCGCCAGCAGCCATTTGGAATCAGATACGCAGTATTTT. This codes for CASSHLESDTQYF.

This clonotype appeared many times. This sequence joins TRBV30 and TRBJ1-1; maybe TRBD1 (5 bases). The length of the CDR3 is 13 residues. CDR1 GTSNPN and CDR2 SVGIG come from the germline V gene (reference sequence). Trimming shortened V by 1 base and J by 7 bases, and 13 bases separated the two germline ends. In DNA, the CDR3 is TGTGCCTGGAGTGGTACCGGGAGGGGTGAAGCTTTCTTT. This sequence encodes CAWSGTGRGEAFF.

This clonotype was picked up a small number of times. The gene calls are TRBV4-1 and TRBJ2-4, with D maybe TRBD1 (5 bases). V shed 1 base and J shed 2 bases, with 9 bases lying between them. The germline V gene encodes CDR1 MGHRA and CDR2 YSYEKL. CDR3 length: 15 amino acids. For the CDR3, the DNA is TGCGCCAGCAGCCAAGTGTCAGGGACCAAAAACATTCAGTACTTC. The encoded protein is CASSQVSGTKNIQYF.

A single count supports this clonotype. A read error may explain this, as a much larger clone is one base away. CDR3 amino acids: CASILRTGRSYNEQFF. The DNA for the CDR3 is TGCGCCAGCATCCTCAGGACAGGGCGCTCCTACAATGAGCAGTTCTTC. The chain has TRBV5-1 and TRBJ2-1; 8 bases align to TRBD1. Germline assignment: CDR1 SGHRS and CDR2 YFSETQ. Trimming at V came to 6 bases and at J to 0 bases, leaving 8 bases not matched to a gene. The CDR3 loop spans 16 amino acids.

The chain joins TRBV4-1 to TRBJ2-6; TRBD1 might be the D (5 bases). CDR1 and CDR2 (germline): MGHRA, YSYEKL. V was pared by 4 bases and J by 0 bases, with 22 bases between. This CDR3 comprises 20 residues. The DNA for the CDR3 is TGCGCCAGCAGCCCCATTCCCCTGACAGACGACCTCTCTGGGGCCAACGTCCTGACTTTC. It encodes CASSPIPLTDDLSGANVLTF.

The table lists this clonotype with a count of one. CDR3 in amino acids: CASSQAVAINEKLFF. In DNA form, the CDR3 reads TGTGCCAGCAGCCAAGCGGTGGCGATTAATGAAAAACTGTTTTTT. The genes are TRBV3-1 and TRBJ1-4; D is unclear. The CDR3 consists of 15 residues. Trimming pared 1 base from V and 4 bases from J, leaving 10 bases between. Germline-derived CDR1 and CDR2 are LGHDT and YNNKEL (reference sequence).

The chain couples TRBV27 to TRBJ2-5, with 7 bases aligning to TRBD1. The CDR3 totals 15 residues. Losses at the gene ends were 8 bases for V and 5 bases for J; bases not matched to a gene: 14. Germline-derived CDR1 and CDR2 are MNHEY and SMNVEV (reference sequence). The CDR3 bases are TGTGCCAGCGGGGAACAGGGGAACCTCCTCGAGACCCAGTACTTC. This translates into CASGEQGNLLETQYF.

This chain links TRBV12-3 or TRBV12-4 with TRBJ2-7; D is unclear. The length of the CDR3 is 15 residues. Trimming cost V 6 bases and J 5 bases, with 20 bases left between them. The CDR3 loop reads CASSPLGGVHNEQYF. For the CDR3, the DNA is TGTGCCAGCAGCCCCCTCGGCGGCGTCCACAACGAGCAGTACTTC.

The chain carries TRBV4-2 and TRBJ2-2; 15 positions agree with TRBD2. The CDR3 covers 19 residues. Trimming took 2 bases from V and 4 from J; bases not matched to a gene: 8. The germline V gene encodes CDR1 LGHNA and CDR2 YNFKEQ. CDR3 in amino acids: CASSQLPGLAGGGTGELFF. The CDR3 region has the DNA TGTGCCAGCAGCCAACTACCGGGACTAGCGGGAGGCGGCACCGGGGAGCTGTTTTTT.

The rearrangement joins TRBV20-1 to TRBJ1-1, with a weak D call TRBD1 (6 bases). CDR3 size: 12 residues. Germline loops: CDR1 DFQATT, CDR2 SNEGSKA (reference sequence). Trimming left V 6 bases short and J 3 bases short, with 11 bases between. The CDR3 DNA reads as TGCAGTGCCTGGCAGGGGTACACTGAAGCTTTCTTT. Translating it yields CSAWQGYTEAFF.

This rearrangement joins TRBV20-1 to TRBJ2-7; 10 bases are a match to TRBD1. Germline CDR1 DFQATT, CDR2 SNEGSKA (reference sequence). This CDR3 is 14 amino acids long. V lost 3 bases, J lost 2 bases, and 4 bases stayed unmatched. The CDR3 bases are TGCAGTGCTAGCTTTGGACAGGGGGCCTACGAGCAGTACTTC. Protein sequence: CSASFGQGAYEQYF.

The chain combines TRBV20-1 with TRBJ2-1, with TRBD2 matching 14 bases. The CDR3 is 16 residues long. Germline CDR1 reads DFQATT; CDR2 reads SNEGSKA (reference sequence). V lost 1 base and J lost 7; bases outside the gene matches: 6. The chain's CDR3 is CSARGRLAGGVNEQFF. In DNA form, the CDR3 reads TGCAGTGCTAGAGGGAGACTAGCGGGAGGGGTGAATGAGCAGTTCTTC.

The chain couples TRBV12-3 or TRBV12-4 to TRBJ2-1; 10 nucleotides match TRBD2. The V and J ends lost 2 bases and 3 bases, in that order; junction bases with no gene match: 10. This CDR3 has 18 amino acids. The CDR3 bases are TGTGCCAGCAGTTTAACGCTTGGACTAGCGGAAAACTACAATGAGCAGTTCTTC. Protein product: CASSLTLGLAENYNEQFF.

The CDR3 DNA reads as TGTGCCGGGCTATACTCTGGGGCCAACGTCCTGACTTTC. As protein: CAGLYSGANVLTF. The chain joins TRBV12-3 or TRBV12-4 to TRBJ2-6; D gene ambiguous. Deletions cut 11 bases from V and 0 bases from J, with 8 bases between. The CDR3 runs 13 residues.

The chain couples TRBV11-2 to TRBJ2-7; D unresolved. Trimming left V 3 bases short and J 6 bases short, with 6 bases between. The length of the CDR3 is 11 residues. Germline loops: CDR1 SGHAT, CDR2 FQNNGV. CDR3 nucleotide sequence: TGTGCCAGCAGCTTTTCAGGCGAGCAGTACTTC. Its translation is CASSFSGEQYF. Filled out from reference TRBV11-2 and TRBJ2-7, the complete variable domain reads EAGVAQSPRYKIIEKRQSVAFWCNPISGHATLYWYQQILGQGPKLLIQFQNNGVVDDSQLPKDRFSAERLKGVDSTLKIQPAKLEDSAVYLCASSFSGEQYFGPGTRLTVT.

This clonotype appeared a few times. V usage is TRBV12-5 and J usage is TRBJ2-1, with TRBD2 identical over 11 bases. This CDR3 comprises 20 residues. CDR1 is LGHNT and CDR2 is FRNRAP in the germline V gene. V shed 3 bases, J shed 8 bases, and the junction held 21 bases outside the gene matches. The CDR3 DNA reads TGTGCTAGTGGTTTTAGTCCTCCCAGCCAACTAGCGGGAGTAACGGATGAGCAGTTCTTC. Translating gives CASGFSPPSQLAGVTDEQFF.

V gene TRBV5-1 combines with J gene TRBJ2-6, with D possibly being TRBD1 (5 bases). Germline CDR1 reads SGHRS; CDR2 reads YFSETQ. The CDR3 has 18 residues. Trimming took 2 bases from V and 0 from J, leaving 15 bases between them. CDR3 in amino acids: CASSLQQAPVSGANVLTF. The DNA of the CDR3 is TGCGCCAGCAGCTTACAACAGGCCCCCGTCTCTGGGGCCAACGTCCTGACTTTC.

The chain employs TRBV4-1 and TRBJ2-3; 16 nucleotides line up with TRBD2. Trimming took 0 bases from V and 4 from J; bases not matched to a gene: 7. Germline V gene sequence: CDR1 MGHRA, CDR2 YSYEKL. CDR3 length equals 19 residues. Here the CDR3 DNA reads TGCGCCAGCAGCCAAGATATGGGACTAGCGGGAGGGCCCCCAGATACGCAGTATTTT. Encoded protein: CASSQDMGLAGGPPDTQYF.

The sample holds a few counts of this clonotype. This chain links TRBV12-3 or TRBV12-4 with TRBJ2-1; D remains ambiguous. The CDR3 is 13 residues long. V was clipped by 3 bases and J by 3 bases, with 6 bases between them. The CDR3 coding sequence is TGTGCCAGCAGTTTTGGCAACTACAATGAGCAGTTCTTC. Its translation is CASSFGNYNEQFF.

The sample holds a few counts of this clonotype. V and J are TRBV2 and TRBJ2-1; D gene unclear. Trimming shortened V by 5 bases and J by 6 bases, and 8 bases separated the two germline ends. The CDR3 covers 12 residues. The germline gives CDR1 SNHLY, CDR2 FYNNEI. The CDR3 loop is CASSRLLNEQFF. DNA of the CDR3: TGTGCCAGCAGTAGACTCCTCAATGAGCAGTTCTTC.

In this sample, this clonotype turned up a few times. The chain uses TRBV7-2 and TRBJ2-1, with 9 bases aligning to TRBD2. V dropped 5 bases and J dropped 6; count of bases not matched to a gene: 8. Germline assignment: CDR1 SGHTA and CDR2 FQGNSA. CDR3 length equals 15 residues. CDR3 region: CASSLIAGASNEQFF. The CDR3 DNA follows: TGTGCCAGCAGCCTAATAGCGGGAGCTAGCAATGAGCAGTTCTTC.

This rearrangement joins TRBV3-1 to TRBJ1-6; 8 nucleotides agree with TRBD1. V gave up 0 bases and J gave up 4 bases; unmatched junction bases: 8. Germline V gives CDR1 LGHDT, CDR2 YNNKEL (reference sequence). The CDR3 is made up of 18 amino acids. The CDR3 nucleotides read TGTGCCAGCAGCCAAGATCGAGCACGGACAGGGTATAATTCACCCCTCCACTTT. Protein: CASSQDRARTGYNSPLHF.

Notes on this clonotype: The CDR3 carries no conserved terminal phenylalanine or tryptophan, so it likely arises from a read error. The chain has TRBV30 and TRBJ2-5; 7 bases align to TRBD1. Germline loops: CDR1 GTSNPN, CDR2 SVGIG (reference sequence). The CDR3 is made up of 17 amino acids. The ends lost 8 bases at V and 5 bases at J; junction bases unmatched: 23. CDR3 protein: CAGRRPNGQARGETQYL. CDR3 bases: TGTGCCGGAAGACGCCCCAATGGACAGGCTAGGGGGGAGACCCAGTACCTC.